This is a list of T cell receptor beta chains from one sample in a study of cytomegalovirus exposure and HLA in healthy donors. Sequencing used immunoSEQ multiplex PCR; TCRdb keeps in-frame clones, though not all of them. Of around 76,000 clones in the sample, under 85% were seen once. Sequencing was carried out using PBMCs. The receptors derive from a woman in her thirties or forties in good health and CMV-seropositive. Both conserved end residues are part of each CDR3.

TRBJ2-7,TRBV13,CASSLRDRTSEQYF
TRBJ2-3,TRBV11-2,CASSGRGFADTQYF
TRBJ2-5,TRBV7-2,CASSSLRGETQYF
TRBJ2-3,TRBV25-1,CATREASTDTQYF
TRBJ1-4,TRBV11-2,CASSPLRREKLFF
TRBJ2-1,TRBV6-5,CASSSTAHNEQFF
TRBJ1-1,TRBV19,CASSMSVNTEAFF
TRBJ2-3,TRBV2,CASSVGGGPVADTQYF
TRBJ2-3,TRBV6-1,CASTPDRFTDTQYF
TRBJ1-2,TRBV7-2,CASSSGTTGGYTF
TRBJ1-6,TRBV19,CASSIGRGERGSPLHF
TRBJ2-7,TRBV6-6,CASSLRANGHPEQYF
TRBJ2-7,TRBV27,CASSLNLDRVREQYF
TRBJ1-6,TRBV6-1,CASSETIWNNSPLHF
TRBJ2-1,TRBV6-1,CASSEWGRASYNEQFF
TRBJ1-1,TRBV6-5,CASRGQGVFTYRAFF
TRBJ1-2,TRBV28,CASRPPDSPYGYTF
TRBJ1-4,TRBV20-1,CSRGPNEKLFF
TRBJ1-4,TRBV7-2,CASSLKRRTTNEKLFF
TRBJ2-5,TRBV18,CASSPRGETQYF
TRBJ1-1,TRBV27,CASSPRGQNTEAFF
TRBJ1-2,TRBV19,CASSPPGQGRIDTF
TRBJ2-7,TRBV6-5,CASSYSGGSTYEQYF
TRBJ1-3,TRBV15,CATSRDRGDGGNTIYF
TRBJ2-7,TRBV4-2,CASSQDLTYEQYF
TRBJ1-1,TRBV9,CASSSGVGRVNTEAFF
TRBJ1-1,TRBV5-1,CASSSTGSNTEAFF
TRBJ1-2,TRBV19,CASSPWTGGTYGYTF
TRBJ2-7,TRBV7-3,CASSLKGGGIYEQYF
TRBJ2-3,TRBV7-9,CASSSGLAGGTDTQYF
TRBJ2-7,TRBV7-2,CASSQQGGREQYF
TRBJ1-1,TRBV28,CASSLRETEAFF
TRBJ2-7,TRBV7-8,CASSLGLQSYEQYF
TRBJ1-2,TRBV28,CASSLMVGQIYGYTF
TRBJ1-2,TRBV6-6,CASSYLGGDGYTF
TRBJ2-3,TRBV19,CARGGNSFLTRTSGGAGTDTQYF
TRBJ2-4,TRBV7-3,CASSPQGNKNIQYF
TRBJ1-2,TRBV29-1,CSVEVGQGLTGYTF
TRBJ2-1,TRBV11-3,CASSSYGSGDNEQFF
TRBJ2-7,TRBV6-1,CASSQGEGPSYEQYF
TRBJ1-5,TRBV28,CASSLSGPRNQPQHF
TRBJ2-7,TRBV5-6,CASSLTATGPEQYF
TRBJ2-7,TRBV19,CASSQGVYEQYF
TRBJ2-1,TRBV11-1,CASSTSRGSNEQFF
TRBJ2-7,TRBV4-3,CASSQGTGPYEQYF
TRBJ2-1,TRBV19,CASSIDSGGEQFF
TRBJ2-3,TRBV28,CASSPYSGFNTDTQYF
TRBJ1-1,TRBV6-6,CASQDRGNTEAFF
TRBJ1-4,TRBV5-1,CASSLPETNEKLFF
TRBJ1-1,TRBV5-6,CASSPTGSEAFF
TRBJ2-5,TRBV7-9,CSWGGETQYF
TRBJ1-5,TRBV29-1,CSVEFQGAWSNQPQHF
TRBJ2-7,TRBV2,CASTQGAGGLYEQYF
TRBJ2-5,TRBV7-2,CASMGQGAPETQYF
TRBJ2-7,TRBV30,CAWSVGSNSYEQYF
TRBJ1-2,TRBV30,CAWSLGEGYGYTF